Described below is a single T cell receptor (beta chain) sequence and its context. The CDR3 length is 15 residues. Germline values: CDR1 SGHRS, CDR2 YFSETQ. The junction had 7 bases not matched to a gene; V was cut back by 2 bases and J by 8 bases. Residents of around 24 US areas, aged about 18 to 89 years, made up the participants. Grouping used clinical history reported by participants in a survey and questionnaire. As processed by the authors: Quantification of nucleated cells was approximated via reference gene primer amplification. TCRdb's table, derived via immunoSEQ multiplex PCR, lists solely in-frame clones and lacks some. That table furnishes V, J and clone size, whereas the DNA furnished D and trimming. The sample yields about 400,000 clones, roughly nine tenths seen once. This entry belongs to a study of blood T cell repertoires in COVID-19. Study in general: The samples span acute and convalescent COVID-19 from the United States, Italy and Spain.

The gene calls are TRBV5-1 and TRBJ2-1; the match to TRBD1 covers 10 bases. The sequence was obtained from a woman between 25 and 40 years old who had recovered from COVID-19. The sample consisted of PBMCs or T cells enriched from blood (not recorded which). CDR3 coding DNA: TGCGCCAGCAGCTTTGGTGGGGGACAGGGGCATGAGCAGTTCTTC. Encoded protein: CASSFGGGQGHEQFF.